The entry below gives a single TCR beta chain sequence along with its context. The sample originates from a study of beta chain features in type 1 diabetes. This CDR3 is 15 amino acids long. The ends lost 5 bases at V and 2 bases at J; junction bases unmatched: 10. CDR1 SQVTM and CDR2 ANQGSEA come from the germline V gene. Expressed TCRB transcripts were sequenced, since all the RNA that had been isolated was reverse transcribed. TCRdb keeps only in-frame clones here, not all; method: immunoSEQ multiplex PCR. The sample consists of more than 150,000 clones, over 8.5% of them appearing once. Sequenced input: central memory CD4+ T cells from blood. V is TRBV29-1 and J is TRBJ2-3; 7 bases match TRBD1. The clonotype was recovered from a man between 18 and 29 years old in good health. In DNA, the CDR3 is TGCAGCGTTCACCGTTCGACAGGGATCACAGATACGCAGTATTTT. It specifies CSVHRSTGITDTQYF.